This T cell receptor beta chain was retrieved from a study of blood T cell repertoires in COVID-19. The overall study: The origin of the acute and convalescent COVID-19 samples was the United States, Italy and Spain. PBMCs, B-cell-depleted T cells, or T cells provided the cDNA or gDNA that made up the material.

Original handling: For nucleated cells, counts were estimated from reference gene primer amplification. Libraries were prepared by immunoSEQ multiplex PCR; TCRdb keeps only in-frame clonotypes and omits some of them. V, J and clone size reflect that table, while D and trimming were determined from the DNA. The repertoire includes roughly 68,000 clones, 84% of them detected once, and 7.5% to 9% sits in the top ten. V was shortened by 9 bases and J by 8 bases, with 14 bases between the two germline ends. The CDR3 is 12 amino acids. Germline CDR1 LNHDA, CDR2 SQIVND (reference sequence). The receptor comes from a man aged 50 or older with active COVID-19. The chain uses TRBV19 and TRBJ1-3; D gene unclear. Input material: peripheral blood. The CDR3 is CASTGVADTIYF. CDR3 DNA: TGTGCCAGCACCGGGGTTGCGGACACCATATATTTT.